One and the same sample provided the 15 T cell receptor beta chains below, sequenced in a study of radiation and T cells in renal cell carcinoma. Time point specified: blood 4 weeks post-SBRT, at nephrectomy. The sample's treatment: 15 Gy SBRT to primary tumor, nephrectomy 4 weeks later. TCRdb keeps only in-frame clones here, not all; method: immunoSEQ multiplex PCR. The table has around 170,000 clones, approximately 90% seen once. Sequencing was performed on blood, taken from a patient whose treatment included radiotherapy and nephrectomy. Receptors were obtained from a woman in her fifties or sixties with renal cell carcinoma.

Comment on this clone: Distinct nucleotide sequences in the sample also encode this CDR3. CDR3 loop: CASSEQGTNQPQHF. The CDR3 region has the DNA TGCGCCAGCAGTGAGCAGGGGACGAATCAGCCCCAGCATTTT. The chain uses TRBV10-2 and TRBJ1-5, with D tentatively TRBD1 (6 bases). Trimming shortened V by 2 bases and J by 4 bases, and 9 bases separated the two germline ends. The CDR3 has 14 amino acids. Germline CDR1 and CDR2: WSHSY and SAAADI.

V usage is TRBV2 and J usage is TRBJ1-2; no definite D call. CDR3 length: 14 amino acids. V was trimmed by 4 bases and J by 2 bases, leaving 11 bases between them. Germline V gene sequence: CDR1 SNHLY, CDR2 FYNNEI. The CDR3 protein is CASSVGRTNYGYTF. Written as DNA, the CDR3 is TGTGCCAGCAGTGTAGGCCGGACGAACTATGGCTACACCTTC. Variable domain in full (rest from reference TRBV2 and TRBJ1-2): EPEVTQTPSHQVTQMGQEVILRCVPISNHLYFYWYRQILGQKVEFLVSFYNNEISEKSEIFDDQFSVERPDGSNFTLKIRSTKLEDSAMYFCASSVGRTNYGYTFGSGTRLTVV.

This chain joins TRBV5-1 and TRBJ2-2; weak D call: TRBD2 (5 bases). The CDR3 is 15 residues long. CDR1 and CDR2 from the germline V gene are SGHRS and YFSETQ. The V end lost 1 base, the J end lost 2 bases, and 9 bases lay between the germline ends. CDR3 nucleotides: TGCGCCAGCAGCTTGCGGCTAGCCAACACCGGGGAGCTGTTTTTT. This translates into CASSLRLANTGELFF.

The chain couples TRBV11-2 to TRBJ2-2; the D is unclear. The V gene's germline CDR1 is SGHAT and CDR2 FQNNGV. This CDR3 has 14 residues. V lost 1 base and J 4 bases, leaving 7 bases between the germline ends. The DNA for the CDR3 is TGTGCCAGCAGCTTAGTGGGCGTCACCGGGGAGCTGTTTTTT. It codes for CASSLVGVTGELFF.

As for this clone: Other DNA sequences in this specimen translate into the identical CDR3. The chain carries TRBV7-2 and TRBJ2-3; D is possibly TRBD1 (5 bases). The CDR3 is 14 residues long. CDR1 and CDR2 (germline): SGHTA, FQGNSA. Trimming removed 5 bases from V and 3 bases from J, with 12 bases in between. This CDR3 is CASSPDRATDTQYF. CDR3 coding DNA: TGTGCCAGCAGCCCAGACAGAGCGACAGATACGCAGTATTTT.

The chain has TRBV7-2 and TRBJ2-7, with D perhaps TRBD1 (6 bases). The CDR3 runs 15 residues. V was trimmed by 3 bases and J by 0 bases, leaving 12 bases between them. The V gene's germline CDR1 is SGHTA and CDR2 FQGNSA. The CDR3 sequence is CASSLGHPSSYEQYF. The CDR3 DNA reads as TGTGCCAGCAGCTTGGGACATCCTTCCTCCTACGAGCAGTACTTC.

This clone was detected only once. The rearrangement joins TRBV1 to TRBJ1-6; TRBD1, the table's D call, was not compared with the DNA. TRBV1 is noted as a pseudogene. This CDR3 has 20 amino acids. The CDR3 coding sequence is TGCACCAGCAGCCAAGGTTCTGTGAGTGGGGACAGGGGGAGATATTCACCCCTCCACTTT. Protein sequence: CTSSQGSVSGDRGRYSPLHF.

The J gene is TRBJ1-2, the V gene TRBV19, with a possible D match to TRBD1 (6 bases). This CDR3 is 15 amino acids long. CDR1 is LNHDA and CDR2 is SQIVND in the germline V gene (reference sequence). Trimming cost V 6 bases and J 2 bases, with 16 bases left between them. The DNA of the CDR3 is TGTGCCAGTAGCGACCGCAGGGGAAAGAACTATGGCTACACCTTC. Translation: CASSDRRGKNYGYTF. The full variable domain, rest sourced from reference TRBV19 and TRBJ1-2, is DGGITQSPKYLFRKEGQNVTLSCEQNLNHDAMYWYRQDPGQGLRLIYYSQIVNDFQKGDIAEGYSVSREKKESFPLTVTSAQKNPTAFYLCASSDRRGKNYGYTFGSGTRLTVV.

This clone was seen only a few times. The chain links TRBV4-1 to TRBJ1-1, with a possible D match to TRBD1 (5 bases). This CDR3 has 15 residues. The germline V gene encodes CDR1 MGHRA and CDR2 YSYEKL. Trimming pared 0 bases from V and 5 bases from J, leaving 13 bases between. The CDR3 is CASSQDWSGQTEAFF. Here the CDR3 DNA reads TGCGCCAGCAGCCAAGATTGGTCAGGGCAAACTGAAGCTTTCTTT.

V is TRBV30 and J is TRBJ2-1; 7 nucleotides align to TRBD1. Losses at the gene ends were 0 bases for V and 2 bases for J; bases not matched to a gene: 4. Germline assignment: CDR1 GTSNPN and CDR2 SVGIG (reference sequence). The CDR3 runs to 15 residues. CDR3 sequence: CAWSVRDSTYNEQFF. As DNA, the CDR3 is TGTGCCTGGAGTGTAAGGGACAGTACCTACAATGAGCAGTTCTTC.

The chain combines TRBV7-3 with TRBJ2-1, with D perhaps matching TRBD2 (6 bases). Germline values: CDR1 SGHTA, CDR2 FQGTGA. The CDR3 is 12 residues long. V shed 4 bases and J shed 9 bases, with 10 bases lying between them. The CDR3 DNA reads as TGTGCCAGCAGCTCCCTTAGCGGTGAGCAGTTCTTC. Amino acid sequence: CASSSLSGEQFF.

The chain uses TRBV7-2 and TRBJ2-7; tentative D call: TRBD2 (6 bases). This CDR3 is built from 15 residues. Germline V gives CDR1 SGHTA, CDR2 FQGNSA. Trimming shortened V by 4 bases and J by 2 bases, and 15 bases separated the two germline ends. The CDR3, as DNA: TGTGCCAGCAGCTCCCGTCGTGGCGGGACCTACGAGCAGTACTTC. Amino acid sequence: CASSSRRGGTYEQYF. The variable domain in full, completed from reference TRBV7-2 and TRBJ2-7, reads GAGVSQSPSNKVTEKGKDVELRCDPISGHTALYWYRQSLGQGLEFLIYFQGNSAPDKSGLPSDRFSAERTGGSVSTLTIQRTQQEDSAVYLCASSSRRGGTYEQYFGPGTRLTVT.

The J gene is TRBJ2-1, the V gene TRBV7-6, with D possibly called TRBD1 or TRBD2 (5 bases each). The V end was cut by 5 bases, the J end by 4 bases, with 18 bases between. The CDR3 has 16 residues. CDR1 SGHVS and CDR2 FNYEAQ come from the germline V gene. The CDR3 region is CASSDTGRGWYNEQFF. In nucleotides, the CDR3 is TGTGCCAGCAGCGACACAGGCCGGGGTTGGTACAATGAGCAGTTCTTC.

The chain recombines TRBV6-5 with TRBJ1-1; no firm D call. The germline CDR1 and CDR2 sequences are MNHEY and SVGAGI. With 6 bases removed from V and 3 bases from J, the gap between germline ends came to 14 bases. The CDR3 has 14 amino acids. DNA of the CDR3: TGTGCCAGCAGCCCCCCCCAGGAATACACTGAAGCTTTCTTT. Its protein product is CASSPPQEYTEAFF.

V usage is TRBV18 and J usage is TRBJ1-5; 9 nucleotides align to TRBD1. CDR3 length: 18 residues. The V gene end was trimmed by 5 bases and the J gene end by 3 bases; junction bases not matched to a gene: 14. From germline, CDR1 is KGHSH and CDR2 LQKENI. The CDR3 protein is CASSVNPSGTGSNQPQHF. Written as DNA, the CDR3 is TGTGCCAGCTCAGTAAACCCCTCCGGGACAGGGTCCAATCAGCCCCAGCATTTT.